The 27 T cell receptor beta chains below were found in one sample sequenced in a study of T cells in Graves' hyperthyroidism and ophthalmopathy. RNA transcripts gave rise to amplified TCR beta CDR3 regions. The HTBI set primed first-round TCR CDR3 RT-PCR. TCRdb analysed the multiplex PCR reads with MiXCR anew, one entry per CDR3 protein. The sample has around 660,000 distinct CDR3 sequences; about 45% are singletons. The source material was peripheral blood or thyroid tissue (not recorded which). The receptors here all came from an adult man with Graves' disease, either hyperthyroidism or ophthalmopathy (not recorded which).

This clonotype was recorded many times. This chain joins TRBV10-3 and TRBJ1-2; D possibly corresponds to TRBD1 (5 bases). With 4 bases removed from V and 8 bases from J, the gap between germline ends came to 20 bases. Germline V gene data show CDR1 as ENHRY and CDR2 as SYGVKD. The CDR3 loop spans 15 amino acids. This CDR3 is CAISATGTKLGGYTF. The DNA of the CDR3 is TGTGCCATCAGTGCTACCGGGACCAAACTCGGCGGCTACACCTTC.

Ten or more counts support this clonotype. J is TRBJ1-1 and V is TRBV24-1; D not resolved. The CDR3 runs 14 residues. CDR1 KGHDR and CDR2 SFDVKD come from the germline V gene. The ends were cut back, 4 bases at V and 0 bases at J, with 8 bases in the middle. The CDR3 DNA reads TGTGCCACCAGTGACGCGACGGTGAACACTGAAGCTTTCTTT. Residues: CATSDATVNTEAFF.

This clonotype was observed many times. This chain connects TRBV5-6 to TRBJ1-6; 7 bases are shared with TRBD1. The CDR3 has 15 amino acids. V lost 6 bases and J lost 6; bases outside the gene matches: 9. Per the germline V gene, CDR1 is SGHDT and CDR2 is YYEEEE. CDR3 sequence: CASKAGTVSNSPLHF. In DNA form, the CDR3 reads TGTGCCAGCAAGGCCGGGACAGTCTCTAATTCACCCCTCCACTTT.

The table lists this clonotype with a count of one. The chain joins TRBV7-6 to TRBJ2-7; D might be TRBD1 or TRBD2, each matching 5 bases. The germline V and J ends were trimmed by 4 bases and 4 bases, with 20 bases remaining between them. CDR1 SGHVS and CDR2 FNYEAQ come from the germline V gene. This CDR3 region has 16 residues. The CDR3, as DNA: TGTGCCAGCAGCTCCGGGACCGCCACGCATACTTACGAGCAGTACTTC. This gives the protein CASSSGTATHTYEQYF.

The table lists this clonotype with many counts. The rearrangement uses TRBV25-1 and TRBJ2-2; D is unclear. Germline CDR1 is MGHDK and CDR2 is SYGVNS. The V end lost 6 bases, the J end lost 2 bases, and 22 bases lay between the germline ends. The CDR3 is 18 residues long. The CDR3 nucleotides read TGTGCCAGCAGCCCATTCCAAGGTTATGGAGCTAACACCGGGGAGCTGTTTTTT. Protein product: CASSPFQGYGANTGELFF.

This chain joins TRBV15 and TRBJ1-6, with 7 bases aligning to TRBD1. Germline V lookup: CDR1 LNHNV, CDR2 YYDKDF (reference sequence). V shed 3 bases and J 9 bases; nucleotides not matched to a gene: 5. The CDR3 loop spans 14 amino acids. As DNA, the CDR3 is TGTGCCACCAGCAGCACAGGGGAGGGTTCACCCCTCCACTTT. It specifies CATSSTGEGSPLHF.

This clonotype was recorded at least ten times. The chain links TRBV6-6 to TRBJ2-5; D perhaps matches TRBD2 (6 bases). There are 14 residues in the CDR3. The V gene's germline CDR1 is MNHNY and CDR2 SVGAGI (reference sequence). Trimming pared 3 bases from V and 5 bases from J, leaving 13 bases between. The CDR3 spells CASSYDTGRETQYF. CDR3 nucleotides: TGTGCCAGCAGTTATGACACGGGGAGGGAGACCCAGTACTTC.

Only one count was recorded for this clonotype. The junction does not match germline at one end; this may be a read error. The chain uses TRBV19 and TRBJ1-5; the D gene is possibly TRBD1 (6 bases). The CDR3 loop spans 17 amino acids. Germline V gene data show CDR1 as LNHDA and CDR2 as SQIVND (reference sequence). DNA for the CDR3: TGTGCCAGTAGTATAGGGACAGCGGTCTATAGCAGTCAGCCCCAGCATTTT. Its translation is CASSIGTAVYSSQPQHF.

This clonotype occurred a few times. The V call is TRBV20-1, the J call TRBJ1-3; D is unresolved. V lost 0 bases, J lost 3 bases, and 3 bases lay in between. Germline lookup yields CDR1 DFQATT and CDR2 SNEGSKA (reference sequence). The CDR3 runs 12 residues. The CDR3 spells CSARDLGNTIYF. The DNA for the CDR3 is TGCAGTGCTAGAGATCTTGGAAACACCATATATTTT.

This clonotype was picked up one time. The chain links TRBV29-1 to TRBJ2-7, with a tentative D call TRBD2 (5 bases). Germline V CDR1 and CDR2: SQVTM, ANQGSEA. This CDR3 is 13 amino acids long. V lost 4 bases, J lost 2 bases, and 12 bases lay in between. CDR3 loop: CSVGAGLTYEQYF. The DNA for the CDR3 is TGCAGCGTTGGCGCGGGCCTAACCTACGAGCAGTACTTC.

The V call is TRBV10-3, the J call TRBJ2-5; possibly TRBD2 for D (6 bases). The CDR3 is 13 residues long. V dropped 5 bases and J dropped 2 bases, with 9 bases sitting between them. CDR1 is ENHRY and CDR2 is SYGVKD in the germline V gene. CDR3 nucleotides: TGTGCCATCAGTTTCGGGGGTCAAGAGACCCAGTACTTC. Protein: CAISFGGQETQYF.

This clonotype has a handful of counts. V gene TRBV7-6 combines with J gene TRBJ2-7; 12 positions match TRBD2. Trimming cost V 5 bases and J 1 base; bases outside gene matches: 6. The CDR3 covers 16 residues. CDR1 is SGHVS and CDR2 is FNYEAQ in the germline V gene. The DNA for the CDR3 is TGTGCCAGCAGCAAGACTAGCGGGAGTGGTTCCTACGAGCAGTACTTC. Its protein is CASSKTSGSGSYEQYF.

This rearrangement joins TRBV7-9 to TRBJ2-7; maybe TRBD2 (5 bases). The CDR3 sequence is 16 residues long. The germline gives CDR1 SEHNR, CDR2 FQNEAQ (reference sequence). Trimming left V 0 bases short and J 1 base short, with 13 bases between. The CDR3 is CASSLAGRGMSYEQYF. In DNA, the CDR3 is TGTGCCAGCAGCTTAGCGGGCCGAGGGATGTCCTACGAGCAGTACTTC.

With regard to this clonotype: A much bigger clone sits one base away, suggesting this may be a read error. Written as DNA, the CDR3 is TGTGCCAGCGGTGTCTATTCGCGAGAGACCCAGTACTTC. Protein: CASGVYSRETQYF. V is TRBV2 and J is TRBJ2-5; no clear D. Trimming left V 8 bases short and J 4 bases short, with 14 bases between. The germline V gene has CDR1 SNHLY and CDR2 FYNNEI. The CDR3 has 13 residues.

This sequence joins TRBV20-1 and TRBJ2-5, with D hard to call. The V and J ends lost 0 bases and 2 bases respectively, with 10 bases between them. Germline lookup yields CDR1 DFQATT and CDR2 SNEGSKA (reference sequence). There are 14 residues in the CDR3. The CDR3 DNA reads as TGCAGTGCTAGAGATTCGGTCTGGCAAGAGACCCAGTACTTC. Residues: CSARDSVWQETQYF.

The sample holds a few counts of this clonotype. The junction departs from the called germline gene at one end, perhaps through a read error. The chain couples TRBV5-1 to TRBJ2-7; 13 positions agree with TRBD2. This CDR3 comprises 17 residues. Germline values: CDR1 SGHRS, CDR2 YFSETQ. The CDR3 spells CASSPKGLAGAPYEQYF. The CDR3 coding sequence is TGTGCCAGCAGCCCGAAAGGACTAGCGGGGGCTCCCTACGAGCAGTACTTC.

J is TRBJ2-7 and V is TRBV19, with 7 bases lining up with TRBD1. In germline, CDR1 is LNHDA, CDR2 SQIVND (reference sequence). The CDR3 runs to 15 residues. V was clipped by 3 bases and J by 3 bases; unmatched bases: 8. Here the CDR3 DNA reads TGTGCCAGTAGTATGGGGCAGGGGGTCGTCTACGAGCAGTACTTC. Protein: CASSMGQGVVYEQYF.

The genes are TRBV7-3 and TRBJ2-1, with D maybe TRBD2 (6 bases). Germline V lookup: CDR1 SGHTA, CDR2 FQGTGA. The CDR3 is 13 amino acids. V gave up 6 bases and J gave up 5 bases, with 11 bases separating them. The CDR3 is CASSSGLNNEQFF. CDR3 in DNA: TGTGCCAGCAGTTCGGGACTGAACAATGAGCAGTTCTTC.

This clonotype was recorded at least ten times. This chain connects TRBV2 to TRBJ2-5; no reliable D call. Germline V gives CDR1 SNHLY, CDR2 FYNNEI. CDR3 length: 16 amino acids. V was trimmed by 7 bases and J by 1 base, leaving 19 bases between them. The CDR3 DNA reads TGTGCCAGCACACTGCTCGTCCCCGGTGGCCAAGAGACCCAGTACTTC. Amino acids: CASTLLVPGGQETQYF.

The chain carries TRBV6-5 and TRBJ1-2; D perhaps matches TRBD1 (5 bases). The V and J ends lost 5 bases and 4 bases respectively, with 29 bases between them. From germline, CDR1 is MNHEY and CDR2 SVGAGI. This CDR3 comprises 19 residues. The CDR3: CASSPETTTVSFYLYGYTF. The CDR3 bases are TGTGCCAGCAGTCCCGAGACGACGACAGTATCCTTCTACCTCTATGGCTACACCTTC.

The chain carries TRBV12-5 and TRBJ1-5; possible D gene TRBD1, 6 bases. With 0 bases removed from V and 3 bases from J, the gap between germline ends came to 18 bases. The CDR3 totals 18 residues. Germline CDR1 is LGHNT and CDR2 is FRNRAP. This CDR3 reads CASGLVLGARGNNQPQHF. CDR3 bases: TGTGCTAGTGGTTTGGTACTCGGTGCCAGGGGTAACAATCAGCCCCAGCATTTT.

The chain carries TRBV2 and TRBJ2-7; 9 nucleotides line up with TRBD1. J was trimmed by 5 bases and V by 9 bases; bases with no gene match: 8. Germline-derived CDR1 and CDR2 are SNHLY and FYNNEI. This CDR3 is 13 amino acids long. DNA of the CDR3: TGTGCCAGTGCCAGGGACAGGGCCCACGAGCAGTACTTC. It encodes CASARDRAHEQYF.

This clonotype has a single count. The chain uses TRBV2 and TRBJ1-2; TRBD1 might be the D (5 bases). Deletions cut 11 bases from V and 7 bases from J, with 17 bases between. The CDR3 sequence is 12 residues long. Germline V CDR1 and CDR2: SNHLY, FYNNEI. In nucleotides, the CDR3 is TGTGCCTGGAGCAAAGAGGGGCCTGGCTACACCTTC. Translated, it gives CAWSKEGPGYTF. Together with reference TRBV2 and TRBJ1-2, the CDR3 gives the full variable domain: EPEVTQTPSHQVTQMGQEVILRCVPISNHLYFYWYRQILGQKVEFLVSFYNNEISEKSEIFDDQFSVERPDGSNFTLKIRSTKLEDSAMYFCAWSKEGPGYTFGSGTRLTVV.

The chain employs TRBV9 and TRBJ1-3, with no clear D. There are 17 residues in the CDR3. The ends were cut back, 2 bases at V and 0 bases at J, with 15 bases in the middle. Looked up from germline, CDR1 is SGDLS and CDR2 is YYNGEE. This CDR3 is CASSVGLYGSSGNTIYF. The CDR3 coding sequence is TGTGCCAGCAGCGTGGGATTGTATGGAAGCTCTGGAAACACCATATATTTT.

There are a few counts of this clonotype. The chain uses TRBV6-1 and TRBJ1-6; D remains ambiguous. This CDR3 spans 12 amino acids. CDR1 MNHNS and CDR2 SASEGT come from the germline V gene. Trimming left V 1 base short and J 15 bases short, with 10 bases between. The CDR3 DNA is TGTGCCAGCAGTGAAGTGGGGAGGCTCCTCCACTTT. Protein product: CASSEVGRLLHF.

This clonotype has at least ten counts. The V call is TRBV7-2, the J call TRBJ1-5; D remains ambiguous. Germline CDR1 is SGHTA and CDR2 is FQGNSA. The CDR3 has 13 amino acids. Trimming left V 3 bases short and J 6 bases short, with 9 bases between. The CDR3 reads CASSFSTAQPQHF. The CDR3 DNA follows: TGTGCCAGCAGCTTCAGTACGGCTCAGCCCCAGCATTTT.

The chain is built from TRBV7-9 and TRBJ1-5; D may be TRBD1 (5 bases). Germline CDR1 and CDR2: SEHNR and FQNEAQ (reference sequence). The ends were cut back, 6 bases at V and 7 bases at J, with 16 bases in the middle. The CDR3 sequence is 14 residues long. Here the CDR3 reads CASREPWGEQPQHF. For the CDR3, the DNA is TGTGCCAGCAGGGAGCCCTGGGGGGAACAGCCCCAGCATTTT.